What follows are 7 T cell receptor beta chains derived from one specimen sequenced in a study of blood T cell repertoires in COVID-19. TCRdb keeps only in-frame clones here, not all; method: immunoSEQ multiplex PCR. Counted here are some 100,000 clones, 85% to 90% occurring once; the ten biggest clones make up 1.1%. Source material: peripheral blood. These receptor sequences come from a human donor in a cohort sampled during active COVID-19.

The gene calls are TRBV5-4 and TRBJ2-3; D is possibly TRBD2 (7 bases). This CDR3 is 17 amino acids long. Looked up from germline, CDR1 is SGHNT and CDR2 is YYREEE (reference sequence). The ends were cut back, 0 bases at V and 5 bases at J, with 19 bases in the middle. CDR3 in amino acids: CASSLGLVGGPEDTQYF. CDR3 in DNA: TGTGCCAGCAGCTTGGGACTAGTGGGGGGGCCGGAAGATACGCAGTATTTT.

The chain carries TRBV18 and TRBJ2-2; TRBD1 is a possible D gene (5 bases). The CDR3 loop spans 14 amino acids. CDR1 and CDR2 from the germline V gene are KGHSH and LQKENI. The germline V and J ends were trimmed by 5 bases and 7 bases, with 14 bases remaining between them. The CDR3 sequence: CASSTFTGHGELFF. DNA of the CDR3: TGTGCCAGCTCAACCTTCACAGGCCACGGGGAGCTGTTTTTT.

The chain has TRBV7-9 and TRBJ1-2; D may be TRBD1 (5 bases). V lost 7 bases to trimming and J lost 0 bases, with 12 bases between them. This CDR3 contains 14 residues. The germline V gene has CDR1 SEHNR and CDR2 FQNEAQ (reference sequence). CDR3 nucleotide sequence: TGTGCCAGCAACCGACAGTCTTCTAACTATGGCTACACCTTC. This translates into CASNRQSSNYGYTF.

The chain links TRBV29-1 to TRBJ2-7; D perhaps matches TRBD1 (6 bases). Between the trimmed V and J ends, which lost 7 bases and 3 bases, there was a span of 10 bases. The CDR3 covers 11 residues. Germline V gene sequence: CDR1 SQVTM, CDR2 ANQGSEA. For the CDR3, the DNA is TGCAGCGGGGGGCAGGGCTACGAGCAGTACTTC. Protein sequence: CSGGQGYEQYF.

As to this clone: Other nucleotide sequences from this sample produce the same CDR3. The chain couples TRBV13 to TRBJ2-1, with 7 bases matching TRBD2. The CDR3 runs to 15 residues. The V and J ends lost 5 bases and 2 bases, in that order; junction bases with no gene match: 6. Germline V gives CDR1 PRHDT, CDR2 FYEKMQ (reference sequence). CDR3: CASSLGGRAYNEQFF. CDR3 DNA: TGTGCCAGCAGCCTGGGGGGGAGAGCCTACAATGAGCAGTTCTTC.

This clone came up a few times. The chain links TRBV21-1 to TRBJ2-5; the D call TRBD1 from the table was never checked on the DNA. TRBV21-1 is a documented pseudogene. The CDR3 length is 14 residues. CDR3 nucleotide sequence: TGTGCCAGCAGCAAAGCTTGGCAGGGGGAGACCCAGTACTTC. Translating it yields CASSKAWQGETQYF.

The chain joins TRBV2 to TRBJ1-6; TRBD1 is a possible D gene (5 bases). CDR1 SNHLY and CDR2 FYNNEI come from the germline V gene. V was pared by 8 bases and J by 7 bases, with 12 bases between. The CDR3 has 13 amino acids. The CDR3 reads CASRRGYNSPLHF. CDR3 nucleotide sequence: TGTGCCAGCCGACGGGGGTACAATTCACCCCTCCACTTT.